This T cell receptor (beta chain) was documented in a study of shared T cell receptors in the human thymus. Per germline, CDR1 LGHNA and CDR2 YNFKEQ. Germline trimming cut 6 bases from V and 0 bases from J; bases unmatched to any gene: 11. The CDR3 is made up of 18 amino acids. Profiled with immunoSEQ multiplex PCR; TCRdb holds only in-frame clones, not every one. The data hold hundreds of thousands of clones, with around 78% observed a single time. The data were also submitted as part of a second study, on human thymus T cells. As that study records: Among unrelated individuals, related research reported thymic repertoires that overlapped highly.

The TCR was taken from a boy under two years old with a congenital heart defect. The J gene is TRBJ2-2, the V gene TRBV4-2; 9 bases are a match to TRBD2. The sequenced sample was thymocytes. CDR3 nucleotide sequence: TGTGCCAGCAGTAACCCCTATAGCGGGAGCGCGAACACCGGGGAGCTGTTTTTT. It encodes CASSNPYSGSANTGELFF.